The present T cell receptor beta chain was sequenced within a study of blood T cell repertoires in COVID-19. Whole-study context: Acute and convalescent COVID-19 samples came from the United States, Italy and Spain. Sources were T cells, B-cell-depleted T cells, or PBMCs; the material itself was cDNA or gDNA.

In the authors' workflow: Amplification with reference gene primers provided the estimates of nucleated cell counts. The method was immunoSEQ multiplex PCR; TCRdb's version includes in-frame clones alone and lacks a portion of them. V, J and clone size are taken as reported in that table, and D and trimming were inferred from the DNA itself. The data hold around 150,000 clones, with around 80% observed a single time. This CDR3 comprises 14 residues. Germline V gene lookup returns CDR1 SGHDN and CDR2 FVKESK. V was cut by 3 bases and J by 1 base, with 6 bases left in between. Sequencing was performed on peripheral blood. The receptor comes from a woman between 45 and 65 years old in a cohort sampled during active or convalescent COVID-19. The V and J genes are TRBV14 and TRBJ2-2; no clear D. This CDR3 reads CASSQALNTGELFF. The CDR3 DNA follows: TGTGCCAGCAGCCAGGCTTTGAACACCGGGGAGCTGTTTTTT.